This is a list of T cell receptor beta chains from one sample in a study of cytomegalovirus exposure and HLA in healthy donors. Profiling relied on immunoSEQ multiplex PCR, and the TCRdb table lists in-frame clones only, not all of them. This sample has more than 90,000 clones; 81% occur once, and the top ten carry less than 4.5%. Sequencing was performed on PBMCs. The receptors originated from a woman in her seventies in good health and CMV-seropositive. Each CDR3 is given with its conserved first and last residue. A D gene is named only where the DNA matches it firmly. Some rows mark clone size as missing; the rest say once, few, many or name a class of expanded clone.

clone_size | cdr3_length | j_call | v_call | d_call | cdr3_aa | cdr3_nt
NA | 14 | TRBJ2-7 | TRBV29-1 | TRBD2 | CSVELGLAAYEQYF | TGCAGCGTTGAATTGGGACTAGCGGCGTACGAGCAGTACTTC
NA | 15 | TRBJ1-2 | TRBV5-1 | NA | CASSLDSYSYGGYTF | TGCGCCAGCAGCTTGGACAGTTACTCCTATGGCGGCTACACCTTC
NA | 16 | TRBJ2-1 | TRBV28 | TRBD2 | CASSSVSGGRYNEQFF | TGTGCCAGCAGCTCCGTTAGCGGGGGCCGGTACAATGAGCAGTTCTTC
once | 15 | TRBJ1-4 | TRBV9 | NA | CASSRRGGEYEKLFF | TGTGCCAGCAGCAGGCGGGGGGGCGAGTATGAAAAACTGTTTTTT
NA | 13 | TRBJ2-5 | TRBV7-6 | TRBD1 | CASSLEGGETQYF | TGTGCCAGCAGCTTAGAAGGGGGCGAGACCCAGTACTTC
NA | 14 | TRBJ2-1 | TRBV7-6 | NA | CASSFGLGDNEQFF | TGTGCCAGCAGCTTTGGGCTAGGGGACAATGAGCAGTTCTTC
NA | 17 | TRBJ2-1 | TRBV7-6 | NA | CASSGVKTTVGYNEQFF | TGTGCCAGCAGCGGGGTGAAGACGACAGTAGGATACAATGAGCAGTTCTTC
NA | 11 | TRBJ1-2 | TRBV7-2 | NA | CASSLEQLPTF | TGTGCCAGCAGCTTAGAACAACTACCCACCTTC
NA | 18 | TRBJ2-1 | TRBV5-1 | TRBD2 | CASSTGTSGVKRGNEGFF | TGCGCCAGCAGCACCGGGACTAGCGGGGTAAAGAGGGGTAATGAGGGGTTCTTC
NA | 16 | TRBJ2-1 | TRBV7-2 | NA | CASSFSVGGSYNEQFF | TGTGCCAGCAGCTTTAGCGTAGGGGGTTCCTACAATGAGCAGTTCTTC
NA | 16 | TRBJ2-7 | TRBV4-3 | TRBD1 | CASSQEPRGRSYEQYF | TGCGCCAGCAGCCAGGAACCCAGGGGGAGATCCTACGAGCAGTACTTC
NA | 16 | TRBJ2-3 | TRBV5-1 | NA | CASSLGLRGLTDTQYF | TGCGCCAGCAGCTTGGGTTTGAGGGGACTCACAGATACGCAGTATTTT
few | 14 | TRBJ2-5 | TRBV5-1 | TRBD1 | CASSPGQGGETQYF | TGCGCCAGCAGCCCGGGACAGGGAGGGGAGACCCAGTACTTC
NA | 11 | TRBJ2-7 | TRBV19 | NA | CASSDLYEQYF | TGTGCCAGTAGCGACTTATACGAGCAGTACTTC
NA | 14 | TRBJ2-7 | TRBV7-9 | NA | CASSDTPSPTKQYF | TGTGCCAGCAGCGACACCCCGAGCCCTACGAAGCAGTACTTC
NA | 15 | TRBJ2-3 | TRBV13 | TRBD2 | CASSEGLAVTDTQYF | TGTGCCAGCAGCGAAGGACTAGCGGTCACAGATACGCAGTATTTT
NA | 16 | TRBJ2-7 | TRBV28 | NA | CASSPGGAQGWDEQYF | TGTGCCAGCAGTCCTGGGGGGGCCCAGGGTTGGGACGAGCAGTACTTC
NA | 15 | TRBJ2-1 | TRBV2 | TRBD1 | CASTQDRGRYNEQFF | TGTGCCAGCACTCAGGACAGGGGGCGATACAATGAGCAGTTCTTC
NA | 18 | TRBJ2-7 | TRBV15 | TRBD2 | CATSGSLGGTSGRDEQYF | TGTGCCACCAGCGGATCTTTGGGAGGGACTAGCGGGAGGGACGAGCAGTACTTC
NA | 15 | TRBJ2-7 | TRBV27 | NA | CASSLTGTKIGEQYF | TGTGCCAGCAGTTTAACAGGGACCAAGATTGGCGAGCAGTACTTC
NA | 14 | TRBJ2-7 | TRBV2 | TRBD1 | CASSAPDRGNEQYF | TGTGCCAGCAGTGCCCCGGACAGGGGGAACGAGCAGTACTTC
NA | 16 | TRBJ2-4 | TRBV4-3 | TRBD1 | CASSQDPGQGGNIQYF | TGCGCCAGCAGCCAAGATCCCGGACAGGGTGGAAACATTCAGTACTTC
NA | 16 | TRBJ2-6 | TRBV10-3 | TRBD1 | CAIVPGQGAGANVLTF | TGTGCCATAGTCCCGGGACAGGGGGCTGGGGCCAACGTCCTGACTTTC
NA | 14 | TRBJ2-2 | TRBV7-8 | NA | CASSLDGNTGELFF | TGTGCCAGCAGCTTAGACGGGAACACCGGGGAGCTGTTTTTT
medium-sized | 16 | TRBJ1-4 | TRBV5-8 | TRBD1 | CASSWGEGTGDEKLFF | TGTGCCAGCAGCTGGGGCGAGGGGACAGGGGATGAAAAACTGTTTTTT
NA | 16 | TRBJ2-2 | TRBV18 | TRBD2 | CASSPWTSGNTGELFF | TGTGCCAGCTCACCGTGGACTAGCGGGAACACCGGGGAGCTGTTTTTT
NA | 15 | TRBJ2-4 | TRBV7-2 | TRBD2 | CASSQKSSGKNIQYF | TGTGCCAGCAGCCAAAAGTCTAGCGGAAAAAACATTCAGTACTTC
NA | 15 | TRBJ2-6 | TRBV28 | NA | CASSFYSSGANVLTF | TGTGCCAGCAGTTTCTACAGCTCTGGGGCCAACGTCCTGACTTTC
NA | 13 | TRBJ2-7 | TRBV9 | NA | CASRSGVAYEQYF | TGTGCCAGCAGGTCCGGGGTTGCCTACGAGCAGTACTTC
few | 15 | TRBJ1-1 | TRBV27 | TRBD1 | CASSYLRDRGTEAFF | TGTGCCAGCAGTTACCTCCGGGACAGGGGCACTGAAGCTTTCTTT
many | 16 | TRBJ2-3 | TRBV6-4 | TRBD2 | CASNPPPGLAGDTQYF | TGTGCCAGCAACCCGCCTCCCGGACTAGCAGGGGATACGCAGTATTTT
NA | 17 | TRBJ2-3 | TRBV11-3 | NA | CASSLVPLLSPFGTQYF | TGTGCCAGCAGCTTAGTCCCGCTACTATCCCCCTTCGGTACGCAGTATTTT
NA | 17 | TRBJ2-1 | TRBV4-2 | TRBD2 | CASSQEEGTSGYNEQFF | TGTGCCAGCAGCCAAGAAGAGGGGACTAGCGGTTACAATGAGCAGTTCTTC
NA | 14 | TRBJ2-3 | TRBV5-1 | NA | CASSSEGFRAGQYF | TGCGCCAGCAGCTCCGAGGGTTTCCGGGCAGGTCAGTATTTT
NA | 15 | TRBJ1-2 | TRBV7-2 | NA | CASSLGGGSPYGYTF | TGTGCCAGCAGCTTAGGGGGCGGAAGTCCATATGGCTACACCTTC
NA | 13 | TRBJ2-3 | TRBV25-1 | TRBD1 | CASETGGTDTQYF | TGTGCCAGCGAGACAGGGGGCACAGATACGCAGTATTTT
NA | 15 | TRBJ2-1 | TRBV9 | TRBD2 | CASSVSSGRYNEQFF | TGTGCCAGCAGCGTATCTAGCGGTAGATACAATGAGCAGTTCTTC
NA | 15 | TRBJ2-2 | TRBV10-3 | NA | CAISDAGAHTGELFF | TGTGCCATCAGTGACGCGGGGGCGCACACCGGGGAGCTGTTTTTT
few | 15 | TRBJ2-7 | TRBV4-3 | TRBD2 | CASSPRLAGSYEQYF | TGCGCCAGCAGCCCACGACTAGCGGGTTCCTACGAGCAGTACTTC
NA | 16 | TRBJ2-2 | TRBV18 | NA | CASSPRGIPNTGELFF | TGTGCCAGCTCACCGCGAGGAATCCCAAACACCGGGGAGCTGTTTTTT
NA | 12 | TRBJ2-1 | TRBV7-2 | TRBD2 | CASSLVREGQFF | TGTGCCAGCAGCTTAGTGCGGGAGGGCCAGTTCTTC
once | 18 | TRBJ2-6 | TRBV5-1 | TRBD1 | CASRMEGQGISGANVLTF | TGCGCCAGCAGAATGGAGGGACAGGGTATCTCTGGGGCCAACGTCCTGACTTTC
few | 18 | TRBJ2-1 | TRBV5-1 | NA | CASSLDFSAQSSYNEQFF | TGCGCCAGCAGCTTAGACTTTAGCGCCCAGAGCTCCTACAATGAGCAGTTCTTC
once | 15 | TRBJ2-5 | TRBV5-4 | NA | CASSPGESGQETQYF | TGTGCCAGCAGCCCAGGGGAAAGCGGACAAGAGACCCAGTACTTC
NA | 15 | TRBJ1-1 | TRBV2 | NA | CASSEDIGVNTEAFF | TGTGCCAGCAGTGAAGATATAGGGGTTAACACTGAAGCTTTCTTT
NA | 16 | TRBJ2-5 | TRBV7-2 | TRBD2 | CASTPRLAGGGETQYF | TGTGCCAGCACCCCCCGCCTAGCGGGAGGAGGGGAGACCCAGTACTTC
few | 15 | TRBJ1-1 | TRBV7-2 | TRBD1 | CASSARDRAGTEAFF | TGTGCCAGCAGCGCCCGGGACAGGGCAGGGACTGAAGCTTTCTTT
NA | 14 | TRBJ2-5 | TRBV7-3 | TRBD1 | CASSTGGGQETQYF | TGTGCCAGCAGTACAGGGGGTGGGCAAGAGACCCAGTACTTC
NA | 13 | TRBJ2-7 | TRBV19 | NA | CASSIDRGAEQYF | TGTGCCAGTAGTATAGATAGGGGTGCCGAGCAGTACTTC
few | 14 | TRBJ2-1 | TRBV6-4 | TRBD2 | CASSRGLAGDKQFF | TGTGCCAGCAGTAGAGGGCTAGCGGGAGACAAGCAGTTCTTC
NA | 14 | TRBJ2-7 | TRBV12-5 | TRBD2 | CASGMGLRAYEQYF | TGTGCTAGTGGTATGGGACTAAGGGCCTACGAGCAGTACTTC
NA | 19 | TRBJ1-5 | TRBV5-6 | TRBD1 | CASSTNLRTGGRRIQPQHF | TGTGCCAGCAGCACAAACCTGCGGACAGGGGGTAGAAGGATTCAGCCCCAGCATTTT
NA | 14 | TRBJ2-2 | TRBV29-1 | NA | CSGWTARGTGELFF | TGCAGCGGATGGACAGCCCGGGGCACCGGGGAGCTGTTTTTT
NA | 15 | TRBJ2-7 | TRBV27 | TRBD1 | CASSHDRARLYEQYF | TGTGCCAGCAGTCATGACAGGGCCCGATTATACGAGCAGTACTTC
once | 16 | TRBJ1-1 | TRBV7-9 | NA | CASSQTRGAIAHEAFF | TGTGCCAGCAGCCAGACCCGGGGTGCTATCGCACATGAAGCTTTCTTT